This is a list of T cell receptor beta chains from one sample in a study of beta chain features in type 1 diabetes. Using immunoSEQ multiplex PCR, the repertoire was profiled, and TCRdb retains in-frame clones only, with some absent. The data show fewer than 500,000 clones, over 11% seen once. Sequencing was performed on naive CD4+ T cells from blood. The receptors stem from a man between 25 and 39 years old in good health. The CDR3 runs from the conserved cysteine through the conserved F or W. A D gene is named only where the DNA matches it firmly. Only part of the rows carry a size: once, few, many, or a class if the clone is expanded.

J gene,D gene,clone size,CDR3 length,V gene,CDR3 protein,CDR3 DNA
TRBJ2-3,.,few,15,TRBV9,CASSVVPGGTDTQYF,TGTGCCAGCAGCGTAGTTCCCGGGGGTACAGATACGCAGTATTTT
TRBJ2-3,TRBD2,few,17,TRBV30,CAWNVGWTSFLTDTQYF,TGTGCCTGGAACGTAGGCTGGACTAGCTTCCTCACAGATACGCAGTATTTT
TRBJ2-1,.,.,16,TRBV7-2,CASSPGILGSGNEQFF,TGTGCCAGCAGCCCCGGGATACTAGGGTCTGGCAATGAGCAGTTCTTC
TRBJ2-1,.,.,13,TRBV11-2,CASSLGQLNEQFF,TGTGCCAGCAGCTTAGGTCAACTCAATGAGCAGTTCTTC
TRBJ1-5,.,.,13,TRBV6-1,CASSVGRGQPQHF,TGTGCCAGCAGTGTAGGGAGGGGTCAGCCCCAGCATTTT
TRBJ2-3,.,few,14,TRBV5-1,CASSLGGSTDTQYF,TGCGCCAGCAGCTTGGGCGGAAGCACAGATACGCAGTATTTT
TRBJ2-7,TRBD1,.,15,TRBV5-1,CASNKVQGAGYEQYF,TGCGCCAGCAACAAGGTACAGGGGGCGGGATACGAGCAGTACTTC
TRBJ2-5,.,.,14,TRBV25-1,CASNRRGREETQYF,TGTGCCAGCAACCGCAGGGGCCGCGAAGAGACCCAGTACTTC
TRBJ2-7,.,few,11,TRBV2,CCSLREYEQYF,TGCTGTTCCTTGAGGGAATACGAGCAGTACTTC
TRBJ1-1,.,few,15,TRBV18,CASSPGRTRNTEAFF,TGTGCCAGCTCGCCCGGGAGGACTAGGAACACTGAAGCTTTCTTT
TRBJ1-1,.,few,14,TRBV4-3,CASSQRGRNTEAFF,TGCGCCAGCAGCCAACGAGGCAGGAACACTGAAGCTTTCTTT
TRBJ2-3,TRBD2,.,15,TRBV6-5,CASRDHGGSTDTQYF,TGTGCCAGCAGGGATCACGGGGGGAGCACAGATACGCAGTATTTT
TRBJ2-5,.,.,14,TRBV18,CASSPGTLQETQYF,TGTGCCAGCTCACCCGGGACTCTACAAGAGACCCAGTACTTC
TRBJ2-3,TRBD2,few,14,TRBV4-2,CASSQTSGPDTQYF,TGTGCCAGCAGCCAAACTAGCGGGCCAGATACGCAGTATTTT
TRBJ2-1,TRBD1,.,17,TRBV7-9,CASSVSSRGRGTDEQFF,TGTGCCAGCAGCGTCTCCTCTAGGGGGCGCGGTACCGATGAGCAGTTCTTC
TRBJ2-5,TRBD1,.,16,TRBV5-4,CASSYPRDRGRETQYF,TGTGCCAGCAGCTACCCCCGGGACAGGGGGCGAGAGACCCAGTACTTC
TRBJ1-2,.,.,15,TRBV13,CASSLGGRVDYGYTF,TGTGCCAGCAGCTTAGGGGGCAGGGTGGACTATGGCTACACCTTC
TRBJ2-5,TRBD2,.,19,TRBV5-6,CASSAIKLRLAGVQETQYF,TGTGCCAGCAGCGCAATCAAGCTACGACTAGCGGGGGTTCAAGAGACCCAGTACTTC
TRBJ1-2,.,.,14,TRBV7-2,CASSLGSIGSGYTF,TGTGCCAGCAGCTTAGGGAGTATTGGGTCTGGCTACACCTTC
TRBJ1-1,TRBD1,.,14,TRBV4-3,CASSGPGQGYEAFF,TGCGCCAGCAGCGGACCGGGACAGGGTTATGAAGCTTTCTTT
TRBJ1-2,TRBD1,few,13,TRBV6-1,CASSVGQGYGYTF,TGTGCCAGCAGTGTGGGACAGGGCTATGGCTACACCTTC
TRBJ1-1,TRBD1,few,10,TRBV19,CASLRGRAFF,TGTGCCAGTCTCAGGGGGCGAGCTTTCTTT
TRBJ1-1,.,.,13,TRBV7-6,CASSQGTKTEAFF,TGTGCCAGCAGCCAGGGCACGAAGACGGAAGCTTTCTTT
TRBJ1-4,.,few,15,TRBV7-9,CASSLRTELGEKLFF,TGTGCCAGCAGCTTAAGGACCGAGCTGGGAGAAAAACTGTTTTTT
TRBJ2-5,.,few,13,TRBV21-1,CASSKAVRKTQYF,TGTGCCAGCAGCAAAGCCGTAAGGAAGACCCAGTACTTC
TRBJ2-1,.,.,13,TRBV6-5,CASTRTANNEQFF,TGTGCCAGCACGAGGACAGCAAACAATGAGCAGTTCTTC
TRBJ1-3,.,.,13,TRBV7-6,CASSPESGNTIYF,TGTGCCAGCAGCCCAGAATCTGGAAACACCATATATTTT
TRBJ1-1,.,.,12,TRBV29-1,CSTQGQNTEAFF,TGCAGCACCCAAGGACAGAACACTGAAGCTTTCTTT
TRBJ1-2,TRBD1,.,11,TRBV30,CACTGGGGYTF,TGTGCCTGCACAGGGGGCGGAGGCTACACCTTC
TRBJ1-1,.,.,12,TRBV2,CASSPAAGEAFF,TGTGCCAGTTCCCCCGCGGCAGGCGAAGCTTTCTTT
TRBJ2-5,.,few,12,TRBV6-5,CASRTGLETQYF,TGTGCCAGCAGAACAGGGTTGGAGACCCAGTACTTC
TRBJ2-5,TRBD2,few,16,TRBV7-9,CASVSGRERSVETQYF,TGTGCCAGCGTTAGCGGGAGAGAGAGGTCGGTGGAGACCCAGTACTTC
TRBJ1-1,TRBD1,few,15,TRBV6-1,CASSIKQGAGTEAFF,TGTGCCAGCAGTATAAAACAGGGGGCTGGCACTGAAGCTTTCTTT
TRBJ2-1,TRBD1,few,16,TRBV27,CASRSPQGIADNEQFF,TGTGCCAGCAGAAGCCCACAGGGGATTGCCGACAATGAGCAGTTCTTC
TRBJ2-5,.,many,10,TRBV20-1,CSARGETQYF,TGCAGTGCTAGAGGGGAGACCCAGTACTTC
TRBJ1-2,TRBD1,few,14,TRBV19,CASSIDRVGYGYTF,TGTGCCAGTAGTATTGACAGGGTGGGGTACGGCTACACCTTC
TRBJ2-3,.,.,14,TRBV4-1,CASSQGLGTDTQYF,TGCGCCAGCAGCCAAGGACTAGGCACGGATACGCAGTATTTT
TRBJ2-7,TRBD2,.,14,TRBV10-3,CAISPSGVSHEQYF,TGTGCCATCAGTCCCAGCGGGGTGTCGCACGAGCAGTACTTC
TRBJ2-2,.,.,16,TRBV4-3,CASSQVFSSNTGELFF,TGCGCCAGCAGCCAAGTGTTTAGTTCGAACACCGGGGAGCTGTTTTTT
TRBJ1-1,.,few,13,TRBV10-3,CAISEGQNTEAFF,TGTGCCATCAGTGAGGGACAGAACACTGAAGCTTTCTTT
TRBJ2-2,.,.,17,TRBV18,CASSPKARGILTGELFF,TGTGCCAGCTCACCAAAGGCGCGGGGAATCCTCACCGGGGAGCTGTTTTTT
TRBJ1-1,TRBD1,.,17,TRBV7-2,CASSSPPGQGANTEAFF,TGTGCCAGCAGCTCCCCCCCGGGACAGGGTGCGAACACTGAAGCTTTCTTT
TRBJ2-4,.,.,14,TRBV29-1,CSVEDRVPKNIQYF,TGCAGCGTTGAAGACCGCGTCCCCAAAAACATTCAGTACTTC
TRBJ1-1,.,few,11,TRBV11-2,CASSPYTEAFF,TGTGCCAGCAGCCCCTACACTGAAGCTTTCTTT
TRBJ1-1,.,.,15,TRBV10-3,CAISPTGVWGGEAFF,TGTGCCATCAGTCCGACAGGAGTATGGGGGGGCGAAGCTTTCTTT
TRBJ2-7,.,few,14,TRBV18,CASSPRQGIEEQYF,TGTGCCAGCTCACCACGCCAGGGCATTGAAGAGCAGTACTTC